Following are 8 T cell receptor beta chains from one sample sequenced in a study of tumor-infiltrating lymphocytes in primary liver carcinoma. Researchers drew blood RNA from unsorted whole blood and extracted germline DNA as well. The researchers produced TCR beta cDNA from approximately 460 ng total RNA with a constant-region primer. Employing slightly modified ARM-PCR, three nested multiplex PCR rounds were run, and these gave rise to the TCR beta libraries. TRBV1-TRBV30 forward and Cbeta reverse primers drove the first two roughly 11-cycle rounds. TCRdb passed the multiplex PCR reads through MiXCR, listing each CDR3 protein once. The table records 330,000 or so distinct CDR3 sequences, about 65% of them present only once. Sequencing used peripheral blood. Receptor source: a middle-aged man with primary liver carcinoma and hepatitis B virus infection.

On this clonotype itself: Germline and junction disagree at one end, which may indicate a read error. V is TRBV11-2 and J is TRBJ2-3, with D possibly TRBD2 on 6 matching bases. This CDR3 comprises 13 residues. From germline, CDR1 is SGHAT and CDR2 FQNNGV. CDR3 residues: CASCRGTTDTQFF. In DNA, the CDR3 is TGTGCCAGCTGCCGGGGGACCACAGATACGCAGTTTTTT.

On this clonotype itself: A read error may produce the germline difference seen at one junction end. The chain has TRBV29-1 and TRBJ2-5; no firm D call. Germline CDR1 SQVTM, CDR2 ANQGSEA. The CDR3 is 14 residues long. CDR3 nucleotides: TGCAGCCTTGACATTACCGGGCTTCGAGAGACCCAGTACTTC. Protein sequence: CSLDITGLRETQYF.

Of note for this clonotype: This may be a read error, as it is one base from a much larger clone. J is TRBJ2-7 and V is TRBV12-3 or TRBV12-4; TRBD2 might be the D (6 bases). The CDR3 spans 16 residues. CDR3: CVSRLTPVSGAYEQYF. For the CDR3, the DNA is TGTGTCAGCAGGTTGACCCCGGTTTCGGGAGCCTACGAGCAGTACTTC.

V usage is TRBV4-2 and J usage is TRBJ2-7; the match to TRBD1 covers 7 bases. Germline V gives CDR1 LGHNA, CDR2 YNFKEQ. V lost 0 bases, J lost 5 bases, and 4 bases stayed unmatched. This CDR3 is 14 amino acids long. CDR3 coding DNA: TGTGCCAGCAGCCAAGATCGAGGGGGCCACGAGCAGTACTTC. The encoded protein is CASSQDRGGHEQYF.

About this clonotype itself: With a much larger clone just one base away, this may be a read error. The V and J genes are TRBV4-1 and TRBJ2-1; TRBD1 agrees at 8 bases. Germline CDR1 reads MGHRA; CDR2 reads YSYEKL. CDR3 length: 15 amino acids. The CDR3 spells CASSHGQGRYNEKFF. CDR3 sequence (DNA): TGCGCCAGCAGCCATGGACAGGGACGGTACAATGAGAAGTTCTTC.

With regard to this clonotype: This sequence may be a read error, since a much larger clone differs from it by one base. V is TRBV4-2 and J is TRBJ2-7; 10 positions match TRBD2. The trim removed 0 bases at V and 7 bases at J, leaving 12 bases unmatched. From germline, CDR1 is LGHNA and CDR2 YNFKEQ. CDR3 length: 17 residues. The CDR3 nucleotides read TGTGCCAGCAGCCAAGATCTAGGAGCGGGAGGGTCGCGAGAGCAGTACTTC. The encoded protein is CASSQDLGAGGSREQYF.

This clonotype was observed a few times. Germline is not matched at one junction end, which may reflect a read error. This sequence joins TRBV5-4 and TRBJ2-3; D remains unclear. CDR1 and CDR2 from the germline V gene are SGHNT and YYREEE (reference sequence). The CDR3 sequence is 15 residues long. In DNA, the CDR3 is TGTGTCAGCAGGACGGGTGTTTCTAGCACAGATACGCAGTATTTT. This translates into CVSRTGVSSTDTQYF.

As to this clonotype: Being one base from a much bigger clone, this may be a read error. The V gene is TRBV6-5, the J gene TRBJ2-1, with D unclear. CDR1 MNHEY and CDR2 SVGAGI come from the germline V gene. Trimming cost V 1 base and J 4 bases, with 11 bases left between them. This CDR3 is 15 amino acids long. As DNA, the CDR3 is TGTGCCAGCAGTTACTACGCGTCCGAATACAATGAGCAGTTCTTC. It translates to CASSYYASEYNEQFF.